One T cell receptor beta chain is described in this entry. As handled by the study authors: Estimates of nucleated cell counts were drawn from the amplification of reference gene primers. Clones were sequenced by immunoSEQ multiplex PCR, and TCRdb holds only the in-frame ones, with some missing. V, J and clone size reflect that table, while D and trimming were determined from the DNA. The data contain about 350,000 clones, about 90% of them singletons. These data are taken from a study of blood T cell repertoires in COVID-19. Study as a whole: Acute and convalescent COVID-19 specimens originated in the United States, Italy and Spain.

This CDR3 region has 13 residues. The V and J ends lost 6 bases and 2 bases respectively, with 8 bases between them. Germline assignment: CDR1 SNHLY and CDR2 FYNNEI. Material: PBMCs or T cells enriched from blood (not recorded which). The sequence was collected from a woman under 40 who had recovered from COVID-19. The genes are TRBV2 and TRBJ1-5; unclear D gene. The CDR3 loop is CASRFEGNQPQHF. The CDR3 DNA reads as TGTGCCAGCAGGTTCGAGGGCAATCAGCCCCAGCATTTT.